These 29 T cell receptor beta chains share one sample of origin, sequenced in a study of high-grade serous ovarian cancer treatment subgroups. Tumor samples were obtained before definitive surgery or chemotherapy. Sequencing was performed with immunoSEQ multiplex PCR; in TCRdb, only in-frame clones are kept and a portion is missing. The sample shows approximately 5,000 clones, 69% of them seen only once. The sequencing input was tumor tissue. The receptor source for this set is a human donor with high-grade serous ovarian cancer.

V is TRBV7-3 and J is TRBJ1-1; D unresolved. V lost 5 bases to trimming and J lost 11 bases, with 18 bases between them. The CDR3 has 13 amino acids. Germline loops: CDR1 SGHTA, CDR2 FQGTGA. The CDR3 spells CASSPPQLRAAFF. As DNA, the CDR3 is TGTGCCAGCAGCCCGCCCCAATTACGGGCCGCTTTCTTT.

This clone was counted a single time. The rearrangement links TRBV6-6 to TRBJ1-3, with D unresolved. The CDR3 sequence is 16 residues long. V lost 0 bases, J lost 4 bases, and 13 bases lay in between. The germline gives CDR1 MNHNY, CDR2 SVGAGI (reference sequence). The CDR3 spells CASSYSSEGSGNTIYF. The CDR3 region has the DNA TGTGCCAGCAGTTACTCGAGTGAGGGCTCAGGAAACACCATATATTTT.

The rearrangement links TRBV27 to TRBJ1-5; D not resolved. Trimming removed 10 bases at V and 0 bases at J, with 19 bases between. This CDR3 comprises 16 residues. CDR1 MNHEY and CDR2 SMNVEV come from the germline V gene (reference sequence). The CDR3 loop is CATAHRAVSSNQPQHF. The CDR3 bases are TGTGCCACCGCCCACCGGGCGGTCAGTAGCAATCAGCCCCAGCATTTT.

The gene calls are TRBV5-5 and TRBJ1-3, with 7 nucleotides matching TRBD1. Trimming at V came to 4 bases and at J to 0 bases, leaving 4 bases not matched to a gene. The germline V gene has CDR1 SGHKS and CDR2 YYEKEE (reference sequence). The CDR3 spans 15 residues. CDR3 protein: CASSPGQRSGNTIYF. The CDR3 coding sequence is TGTGCCAGCAGCCCGGGACAGCGCTCTGGAAACACCATATATTTT.

This chain's CDR3 is CASALGGDGYTF. CDR3 bases: TGTGCCAGCGCCCTTGGCGGAGATGGCTACACCTTC. The chain employs TRBV6-6 and TRBJ1-2; D not certain. Trimming removed 8 bases from V and 6 bases from J, with 13 bases in between. The CDR3 extends over 12 amino acids. Germline CDR1 reads MNHNY; CDR2 reads SVGAGI (reference sequence).

The chain recombines TRBV11-2 with TRBJ2-5; D unclear. The CDR3 has 16 residues. V was clipped by 5 bases and J by 3 bases, with 19 bases between them. CDR1 is SGHAT and CDR2 is FQNNGV in the germline V gene. The CDR3 DNA reads as TGTGCCAGCAGCCGCCCCCCTATGCGGCACGAAGAGACCCAGTACTTC. This translates into CASSRPPMRHEETQYF. Based on the CDR3 plus reference TRBV11-2 and TRBJ2-5, the full variable domain is EAGVAQSPRYKIIEKRQSVAFWCNPISGHATLYWYQQILGQGPKLLIQFQNNGVVDDSQLPKDRFSAERLKGVDSTLKIQPAKLEDSAVYLCASSRPPMRHEETQYFGPGTRLLVL.

This chain links TRBV14 with TRBJ2-1, with D perhaps given as TRBD1 or TRBD2 (6 bases each). CDR1 SGHDN and CDR2 FVKESK come from the germline V gene. The germline V and J ends were trimmed by 1 base and 0 bases, with 16 bases remaining between them. The CDR3 contains 18 residues. For the CDR3, the DNA is TGTGCCAGCAGCCAAGCCGGATACGGGGGCCGCTCCTACAATGAGCAGTTCTTC. Encoded protein: CASSQAGYGGRSYNEQFF.

This clone has a single count. The chain uses TRBV19 and TRBJ1-5; the D gene is possibly TRBD1 (6 bases). The CDR3 contains 17 residues. Germline V gene sequence: CDR1 LNHDA, CDR2 SQIVND (reference sequence). Trimming cost V 6 bases and J 1 base, with 19 bases left between them. CDR3 DNA: TGTGCCAGTAGCAGTCCCCTGGGTGACAGGAGCAATCAGCCCCAGCATTTT. Amino acid sequence: CASSSPLGDRSNQPQHF.

The chain has TRBV7-2 and TRBJ2-2; 9 positions agree with TRBD2. The CDR3 runs to 16 residues. CDR1 and CDR2 from the germline V gene are SGHTA and FQGNSA. V lost 2 bases, J lost 4 bases, and 5 bases stayed unmatched. CDR3 DNA: TGTGCCAGCAGCTTACCCGGGACTAGCCTCACCGGGGAGCTGTTTTTT. Protein sequence: CASSLPGTSLTGELFF.

The V gene is TRBV11-3, the J gene TRBJ1-3; D possibly corresponds to TRBD1 (5 bases). Germline V gives CDR1 SGHNT, CDR2 YENEEA. V was shortened by 4 bases and J by 2 bases, with 15 bases between the two germline ends. The CDR3 is 16 residues long. CDR3 DNA sequence: TGTGCCAGCAGCTCCGTGGGGGTCGACCCTGGAAACACCATATATTTT. Encoded protein: CASSSVGVDPGNTIYF.

This chain uses TRBV19 with TRBJ2-1, with D possibly TRBD1 on 5 matching bases. Germline lookup yields CDR1 LNHDA and CDR2 SQIVND (reference sequence). There are 13 residues in the CDR3. V lost 3 bases to trimming and J lost 5 bases, with 8 bases between them. The CDR3: CASSIGQNNEQFF. Written as DNA, the CDR3 is TGTGCCAGTAGTATCGGACAAAACAATGAGCAGTTCTTC.

Worth noting for this clone: The junction departs from germline at one end; a sequencing error may be responsible. Other DNA sequences in the sample encode the same CDR3. This chain joins TRBV5-5 and TRBJ1-2; D is uncertain. The CDR3 totals 14 residues. Per the germline V gene, CDR1 is SGHKS and CDR2 is YYEKEE (reference sequence). The CDR3 protein is CASSYATVSRGYTF. DNA for the CDR3: TGCGCCAGCAGCTATGCAACGGTATCGAGGGGCTACACCTTC.

The chain recombines TRBV27 with TRBJ2-7, with 7 nucleotides matching TRBD1. This CDR3 is built from 14 residues. V dropped 3 bases and J dropped 3; count of bases not matched to a gene: 5. Germline V gene sequence: CDR1 MNHEY, CDR2 SMNVEV (reference sequence). CDR3 sequence reads: CASSFDRVNYEQYF. In DNA, the CDR3 is TGTGCCAGCAGTTTCGACAGGGTAAACTACGAGCAGTACTTC.

About this clone: The junction does not match germline at one end; this may be a read error. The same CDR3 also results from other DNA sequences found in this sample. The chain combines TRBV11-3 with TRBJ2-1; 9 bases agree with TRBD1. The CDR3 sequence is 15 residues long. Germline V lookup: CDR1 SGHNT, CDR2 YENEEA. The CDR3 sequence: CASSPGTGSYNEQFF. The CDR3 DNA reads TGCGCCAGCAGCCCCGGGACAGGGTCCTACAATGAGCAGTTCTTC.

The chain employs TRBV15 and TRBJ1-1; 8 positions agree with TRBD1. This CDR3 spans 13 amino acids. The V gene end was trimmed by 1 base and the J gene end by 8 bases; junction bases not matched to a gene: 3. Per the germline V gene, CDR1 is LNHNV and CDR2 is YYDKDF (reference sequence). CDR3 protein: CATSRAGTGEAFF. CDR3 sequence (DNA): TGTGCCACCAGCAGAGCCGGGACAGGAGAAGCTTTCTTT.

The gene calls are TRBV5-1 and TRBJ2-5; weak D call: TRBD1 (6 bases). V was pared by 0 bases and J by 6 bases, with 15 bases between. CDR1 and CDR2 from the germline V gene are SGHRS and YFSETQ. CDR3 length: 15 residues. The CDR3 DNA follows: TGCGCCAGCAGCTTGGAGGTGTCAGGGGTCAAGACCCAGTACTTC. Translated, it gives CASSLEVSGVKTQYF.

This rearrangement joins TRBV13 to TRBJ2-7; 11 nucleotides line up with TRBD1. The J segment lost 6 bases and the V segment lost 5 bases, leaving 6 bases of the junction unmatched. This CDR3 region has 14 residues. Germline CDR1 is PRHDT and CDR2 is FYEKMQ (reference sequence). The CDR3 nucleotides are TGTGCCAGCAGCACGGACAGGGGGCGTTTCGAGCAGTACTTC. It specifies CASSTDRGRFEQYF.

This chain links TRBV5-1 with TRBJ1-3; D is unclear. The V gene's germline CDR1 is SGHRS and CDR2 YFSETQ. V was pared by 6 bases and J by 0 bases, with 4 bases between. CDR3 length: 12 residues. The CDR3 nucleotides read TGCGCCAGCACCGGCTCTGGAAACACCATATATTTT. Translating gives CASTGSGNTIYF.

V usage is TRBV6-1 and J usage is TRBJ2-7; 10 bases line up with TRBD2. Germline trimming cut 1 base from V and 4 bases from J; bases unmatched to any gene: 7. Germline lookup yields CDR1 MNHNS and CDR2 SASEGT. This CDR3 is 16 amino acids long. The CDR3 bases are TGTGCCAGCAGTGAAGTTGATAGCGGGGGGTCGTACGAGCAGTACGTC. Translation: CASSEVDSGGSYEQYV.

The chain is built from TRBV28 and TRBJ1-2; no clear D. Per germline, CDR1 MDHEN and CDR2 SYDVKM. This CDR3 comprises 13 residues. V was cut by 3 bases and J by 8 bases, with 13 bases left in between. The CDR3 is CASSLRREGGYTF. The CDR3 nucleotides read TGTGCCAGCAGTTTGAGGAGGGAGGGAGGCTACACCTTC.

The chain links TRBV11-1 to TRBJ1-2; D is unresolved. The CDR3 sequence is 13 residues long. Looked up from germline, CDR1 is SGHAT and CDR2 is FQDESV (reference sequence). Trimming removed 2 bases at V and 2 bases at J, with 6 bases between. DNA of the CDR3: TGTGCCAGCAGCTTACCAGTCAACTATGGCTACACCTTC. Translation gives CASSLPVNYGYTF.

The chain employs TRBV5-4 and TRBJ2-1, with D unresolved. Trimming removed 3 bases from V and 0 bases from J, with 16 bases in between. The CDR3 runs to 17 residues. CDR1 SGHNT and CDR2 YYREEE come from the germline V gene (reference sequence). The CDR3 here is CASSSRDLLSSYNEQFF. CDR3 DNA: TGTGCCAGCAGCTCGAGAGACTTGTTGAGCTCCTACAATGAGCAGTTCTTC.

This clone has just a few counts. The chain couples TRBV28 to TRBJ2-7, with TRBD1 identical over 12 bases. The CDR3 covers 14 residues. Trimming cost V 5 bases and J 6 bases; bases outside gene matches: 5. The germline V gene has CDR1 MDHEN and CDR2 SYDVKM. Here the CDR3 reads CASSRGQGATEQYV. The DNA of the CDR3 is TGTGCCAGCAGTAGGGGACAGGGGGCGACCGAGCAGTACGTC.

The chain joins TRBV9 to TRBJ1-4; D ambiguous. The CDR3 length is 15 residues. Trimming pared 3 bases from V and 8 bases from J, leaving 17 bases between. Germline V gene sequence: CDR1 SGDLS, CDR2 YYNGEE. The CDR3 loop reads CASSADRAGGEKLFF. The CDR3 coding sequence is TGTGCCAGCAGCGCTGACCGGGCAGGCGGCGAAAAACTGTTTTTT. Together with reference TRBV9 and TRBJ1-4, the CDR3 gives the full variable domain: DSGVTQTPKHLITATGQRVTLRCSPRSGDLSVYWYQQSLDQGLQFLIQYYNGEERAKGNILERFSAQQFPDLHSELNLSSLELGDSALYFCASSADRAGGEKLFFGSGTQLSVL.

The chain recombines TRBV18 with TRBJ1-1; D remains unclear. Looked up from germline, CDR1 is KGHSH and CDR2 is LQKENI. Trimming removed 2 bases from V and 5 bases from J, with 12 bases in between. CDR3 size: 14 residues. The CDR3 is CASSPSNGETEAFF. The CDR3 DNA reads as TGTGCCAGCTCACCAAGCAATGGGGAAACTGAAGCTTTCTTT.

The J gene is TRBJ1-2, the V gene TRBV6-6, with D possibly being TRBD1 (5 bases). The V gene lost 6 bases and the J gene lost 7 bases, with 15 bases spanning the gap. The V gene's germline CDR1 is MNHNY and CDR2 SVGAGI (reference sequence). This CDR3 spans 13 amino acids. Written as DNA, the CDR3 is TGTGCCAGCAGCAGGGAGCGATCGGGTGGCTACACCTTC. Translation gives CASSRERSGGYTF.

The V gene is TRBV11-2, the J gene TRBJ1-1; unclear D gene. The CDR3 consists of 14 residues. V lost 3 bases to trimming and J lost 0 bases, with 8 bases between them. Germline V CDR1 and CDR2: SGHAT, FQNNGV. The CDR3 sequence: CASSLSQMNTEAFF. The DNA for the CDR3 is TGTGCCAGCAGCTTGAGTCAGATGAACACTGAAGCTTTCTTT.

This clone was observed a single time. V and J are TRBV7-2 and TRBJ2-3; 10 bases agree with TRBD1. The CDR3 is 15 residues long. The germline V gene has CDR1 SGHTA and CDR2 FQGNSA. V was pared by 7 bases and J by 4 bases, with 8 bases of the junction left unmatched. Here the CDR3 reads CASTLRQGASDTQYF. The CDR3 DNA reads as TGTGCCAGCACCCTAAGACAGGGGGCATCAGATACGCAGTATTTT.

The chain carries TRBV5-1 and TRBJ1-3, with TRBD1 matching over 9 bases. CDR3 length equals 20 residues. V dropped 0 bases and J dropped 1; count of bases not matched to a gene: 14. Per germline, CDR1 SGHRS and CDR2 YFSETQ. CDR3 residues: CASSLVGTGIGQVSGNTIYF. DNA for the CDR3: TGCGCCAGCAGCTTGGTGGGGACAGGGATCGGACAAGTATCTGGAAACACCATATATTTT.